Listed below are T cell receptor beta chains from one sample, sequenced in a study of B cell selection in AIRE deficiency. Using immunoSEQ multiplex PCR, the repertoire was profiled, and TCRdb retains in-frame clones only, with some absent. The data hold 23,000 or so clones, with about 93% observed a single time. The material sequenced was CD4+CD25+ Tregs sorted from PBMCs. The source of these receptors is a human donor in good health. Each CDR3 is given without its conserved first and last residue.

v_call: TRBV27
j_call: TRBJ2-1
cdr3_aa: ASSEVDGLSYNEQF

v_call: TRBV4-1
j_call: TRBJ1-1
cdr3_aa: ASSQGLARGRTEAF

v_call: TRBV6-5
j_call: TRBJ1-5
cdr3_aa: ASSYYTGPQH

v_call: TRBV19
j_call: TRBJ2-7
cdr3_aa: ASSFKGPGIYEQY

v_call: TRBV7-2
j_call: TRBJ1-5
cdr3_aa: ATGTVLTPNQPQH

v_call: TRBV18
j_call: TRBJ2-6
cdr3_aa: ASSLKQGTLSSGANVLT

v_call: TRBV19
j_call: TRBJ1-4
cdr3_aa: ASSPGPAREKLF

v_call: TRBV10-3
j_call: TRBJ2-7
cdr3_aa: AISESPVGARGEQY

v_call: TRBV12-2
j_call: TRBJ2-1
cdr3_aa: ASRLAQGRYNEQF

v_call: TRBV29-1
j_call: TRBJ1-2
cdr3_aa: SGKDWFYGYT

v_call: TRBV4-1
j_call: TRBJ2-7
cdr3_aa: ASSQVASSLYYEQY

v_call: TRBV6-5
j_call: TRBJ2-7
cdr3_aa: ASSVAGTGYEQY

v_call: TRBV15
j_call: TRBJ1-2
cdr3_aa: ATSRGVGYGYT

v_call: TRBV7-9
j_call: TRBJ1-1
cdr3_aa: ASSLDGGYYTEAF

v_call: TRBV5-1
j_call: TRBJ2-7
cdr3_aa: ASRYGRPGTYEQY

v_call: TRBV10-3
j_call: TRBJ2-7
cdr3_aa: ATSPQQGTSYEQY

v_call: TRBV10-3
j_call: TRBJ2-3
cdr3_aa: AIRGAGGPADTQY

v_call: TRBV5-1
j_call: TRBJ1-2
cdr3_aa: ASSLGSDQRFYGYT

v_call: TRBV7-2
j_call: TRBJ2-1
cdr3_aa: ASSRTSGGANNEQF

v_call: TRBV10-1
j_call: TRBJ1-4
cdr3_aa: ASSAARAANEKLF